Below, 15 T cell receptor beta chains from the same sample are listed, as sequenced in a study of T cell changes during pregnancy in multiple sclerosis. The repertoire was sequenced with immunoSEQ multiplex PCR; TCRdb's copy has only in-frame clones and lacks some. The sample has about 83,000 clones; nearly 95% are singletons. The sample in question was peripheral blood, obtained in the second trimester of pregnancy. The receptors derive from a female donor with multiple sclerosis, enrolled in a pregnancy study.

This chain connects TRBV28 to TRBJ2-1; 9 bases map to TRBD1. Trimming took 6 bases from V and 9 from J; bases not matched to a gene: 12. CDR1 and CDR2 from the germline V gene are MDHEN and SYDVKM. The length of the CDR3 is 15 residues. The chain's CDR3 is CASSRGDRVSTEQFF. CDR3 bases: TGTGCCAGCAGCCGTGGGGACAGGGTCAGTACTGAGCAGTTCTTC.

The chain couples TRBV12-5 to TRBJ1-2, with D perhaps matching TRBD1 (5 bases). The CDR3 is 14 residues long. Germline V gene sequence: CDR1 LGHNT, CDR2 FRNRAP. Trimming stripped 6 bases from V and 8 bases from J, with 19 bases between. The CDR3 loop reads CASGTRVWTRGYTF. The CDR3 nucleotides are TGTGCTAGTGGGACCAGGGTCTGGACGAGAGGCTACACCTTC.

The V call is TRBV5-1, the J call TRBJ2-3, with D possibly matching TRBD1 (5 bases). Germline V lookup: CDR1 SGHRS, CDR2 YFSETQ. Trimming took off 8 bases at V and 4 bases at J, with 20 bases between the two ends. The CDR3 is 15 residues long. CDR3 residues: CASQRTLGQSDTQYF. CDR3 sequence (DNA): TGCGCCAGTCAGAGGACATTGGGGCAGTCAGATACGCAGTATTTT.

The V gene is TRBV5-6, the J gene TRBJ2-1, with 8 bases matching TRBD1. CDR1 SGHDT and CDR2 YYEEEE come from the germline V gene. Trimming took 4 bases from V and 7 from J; bases not matched to a gene: 4. The CDR3 has 13 residues. CDR3: CASSRTGRNEQFF. CDR3 DNA: TGTGCCAGCAGCCGGACAGGGAGAAATGAGCAGTTCTTC.

This chain uses TRBV7-7 with TRBJ2-5; 8 bases align to TRBD2. Unmatched junction bases numbered 10, after V lost 5 bases and J lost 5 bases. Germline CDR1 SSHAT, CDR2 FNYEAQ (reference sequence). The CDR3 totals 15 residues. This CDR3 is CASSRGTGGGETQYF. The CDR3 coding sequence is TGTGCCAGCAGCAGAGGCACGGGAGGGGGGGAGACCCAGTACTTC. The whole variable domain, filled in from reference TRBV7-7 and TRBJ2-5, reads GAGVSQSPRYKVTKRGQDVTLRCDPISSHATLYWYQQALGQGPEFLTYFNYEAQPDKSGLPSDRFSAERPEGSISTLTIQRTEQRDSAMYRCASSRGTGGGETQYFGPGTRLLVL.

This sequence joins TRBV7-9 and TRBJ2-7, with 10 bases aligning to TRBD1. The germline CDR1 and CDR2 sequences are SEHNR and FQNEAQ (reference sequence). J lost 2 bases, V lost 5 bases, and 9 bases had no gene match. CDR3 length: 16 residues. CDR3 sequence (DNA): TGTGCCAGCAGCATGAGACAGGGGGCTTTCGCCTACGAGCAGTACTTC. Translating it yields CASSMRQGAFAYEQYF.

The chain is built from TRBV6-1 and TRBJ2-6, with a weak D call TRBD2 (6 bases). V dropped 2 bases and J dropped 0 bases, with 14 bases sitting between them. The CDR3 extends over 18 amino acids. Germline V lookup: CDR1 MNHNS, CDR2 SASEGT. The CDR3 nucleotides read TGTGCCAGCAGTGAATTGGTGGAGGGAGGCTCTGGGGCCAACGTCCTGACTTTC. Protein sequence: CASSELVEGGSGANVLTF.

This chain uses TRBV6-5 with TRBJ2-2, with D possibly TRBD1 on 6 matching bases. Germline CDR1 reads MNHEY; CDR2 reads SVGAGI. There are 14 residues in the CDR3. V gave up 2 bases and J gave up 6 bases, with 10 bases separating them. CDR3 residues: CASSYDAGAGELFF. CDR3 bases: TGTGCCAGCAGTTACGATGCAGGGGCCGGGGAGCTGTTTTTT.

The genes are TRBV28 and TRBJ2-5; a possible D gene is TRBD2 (5 bases). V lost 6 bases, J lost 2 bases, and 19 bases lay in between. Germline assignment: CDR1 MDHEN and CDR2 SYDVKM. There are 16 residues in the CDR3. The CDR3: CASSFTDWRRQETQYF. The CDR3 DNA reads as TGTGCCAGCAGCTTTACGGACTGGCGAAGACAAGAGACCCAGTACTTC. The complete variable domain, with remaining parts taken from reference TRBV28 and TRBJ2-5, reads DVKVTQSSRYLVKRTGEKVFLECVQDMDHENMFWYRQDPGLGLRLIYFSYDVKMKEKGDIPEGYSVSREKKERFSLILESASTNQTSMYLCASSFTDWRRQETQYFGPGTRLLVL.

J is TRBJ2-3 and V is TRBV2; the match to TRBD2 covers 12 bases. Trimming at V came to 8 bases and at J to 3 bases, leaving 6 bases not matched to a gene. The CDR3 loop spans 15 amino acids. Germline V gene sequence: CDR1 SNHLY, CDR2 FYNNEI. In DNA form, the CDR3 reads TGTGCCAGCGCGGGACTAGCGGGTTGGACAGATACGCAGTATTTT. Residues: CASAGLAGWTDTQYF.

The chain employs TRBV19 and TRBJ1-2; no firm D call. Between the trimmed V and J ends, which lost 1 base and 4 bases, there was a span of 4 bases. The CDR3 is 12 residues long. Germline V gives CDR1 LNHDA, CDR2 SQIVND (reference sequence). The CDR3 here is CASSIASYGYTF. In nucleotides, the CDR3 is TGTGCCAGTAGTATAGCCTCCTATGGCTACACCTTC.

The CDR3 nucleotides read TGTGCCAGCAGCCAACCGACAGTCTACGAGCAGTACTTC. Protein sequence: CASSQPTVYEQYF. The V call is TRBV7-9, the J call TRBJ2-7; a possible D gene is TRBD1 (5 bases). Trimming removed 5 bases at V and 3 bases at J, with 11 bases between. Germline V gene sequence: CDR1 SEHNR, CDR2 FQNEAQ (reference sequence). The CDR3 has 13 amino acids.

This clone was detected once. This chain joins TRBV10-2 and TRBJ2-7, with D possibly being TRBD1 (6 bases). The CDR3 runs 15 residues. Between the trimmed V and J ends, which lost 6 bases and 4 bases, there was a span of 19 bases. Germline V gene lookup returns CDR1 WSHSY and CDR2 SAAADI. CDR3 in amino acids: CASRDEQGLMYEQYF. The DNA of the CDR3 is TGCGCCAGCAGGGATGAACAGGGATTGATGTACGAGCAGTACTTC.

The rearrangement joins TRBV19 to TRBJ2-5, with a weak D call TRBD2 (5 bases). The ends were cut back, 4 bases at V and 5 bases at J, with 11 bases in the middle. This CDR3 is 13 amino acids long. CDR1 is LNHDA, CDR2 SQIVND, per germline (reference sequence). CDR3 DNA sequence: TGTGCCAGTAGTAGGTATGGGGAGGAGACCCAGTACTTC. It encodes CASSRYGEETQYF.

The V call is TRBV2, the J call TRBJ1-1, with 12 bases identical to TRBD1. The J segment lost 5 bases and the V segment lost 3 bases, leaving 4 bases of the junction unmatched. Germline V CDR1 and CDR2: SNHLY, FYNNEI. The CDR3 extends over 15 amino acids. In nucleotides, the CDR3 is TGTGCCAGCAGTGAGGGGACAGGGGGCAATACTGAAGCTTTCTTT. Its translation: CASSEGTGGNTEAFF.